This TCR beta chain was obtained from a study of blood T cells in healthy people across ages (dated by TCRdb to between 2014 and 2017). Context from the whole study: In model experiments, roughly one uniquely barcoded TCR beta cDNA molecule per two T cells was captured by template switching. The study measured age-related changes in TCR beta repertoire diversity using deep sequencing normalized with unique cDNA molecular identifiers. The donors were divided into four age groups: young (average 16 years), middle-aged (over 35), aged (roughly 66) and long-lived (82). Two additional independent replicas of 1 million unique cDNA reads from the same blood draw were analyzed for two donors (one aged 18 to 30 and one aged 80 or older). What the work shows at the level of the full study, not this receptor alone: Estimates of total diversity based on one million sequenced T cells were regarded as lower bounds and as underestimates. Observed TCR beta diversity per million T cells fell roughly linearly with age, and a significant reduction was already apparent by age roughly 40. Since profiling was done on bulk unsorted PBMCs, naive and antigen-experienced compartments could not be conclusively compared. Because donor CMV infection status was unknown, age-related changes in expanded clonotypes were potentially confounded. There was a strong correlation between observed TCR beta diversity and the percentage of naive T cells measured by flow cytometry. Compared with the aged group, the long-lived group had more naive CD4+ T cells, fewer expanded clones and increased TCR diversity, a pattern suggesting age selection.

The CDR3 measures 13 amino acids from cysteine to phenylalanine. The only DNA kept is the CDR3, 39 bases in frame from the first base. Relative to germline, V is 7 bases shorter and J is 9 bases shorter, with 16 bases between their ends. CDR1 and CDR2, per the germline V gene, are MDHEN and SYDVKM. In its sample, this clonotype was seen many times. Which antigen it targets is not known. Base-call qualities are not available, and no considerably larger clone is one nucleotide away. The 39 donors, aged about 6 to 95 years, were systemically healthy Caucasian individuals from Russia. Around 9.8 milliliters of peripheral blood were collected from each donor into EDTA-treated Vacutainer tubes. Ficoll-Paque density-gradient centrifugation was used to isolate PBMCs, with at least 7 million per sample. Total RNA was extracted from PBMCs with Trizol reagent, with at least 5 micrograms obtained per sample. For every donor, flow cytometry on a PBMC aliquot measured the percentage of naive CD45RAhigh/CD27high T cells.

Receptor libraries were prepared by 5' RACE. These reads were obtained on an Illumina HiSeq 2500. A second PCR of about 6 to 11 cycles was run with a J-beta primer mix and a sample-barcoded 5' primer. A template-switch 5' adaptor carrying 12 random nucleotides introduced a unique molecular identifier onto each TCR beta cDNA molecule. Each sample yielded at least 3 million CDR3-containing paired-end reads. First-strand cDNA was synthesized from all RNA with the Mint cDNA synthesis kit, primed by a TRBC-specific oligonucleotide. After uracil-DNA glycosylase treatment, a first 18-cycle PCR used universal primers M1SS and BC2_uni_R on all cDNA. From the authors' description of their analysis: For normalization, 1 million high-quality reads, each with a distinct molecular identifier, were randomly selected from each sample. Reads with shared molecular identifiers were discarded instead of being binned into consensus sequences. MiTCR, run with a Q25 quality threshold and the strictest error-elimination algorithm, handled CDR3 identification, clonotype clustering and error correction. Lower-bound total TCR beta diversity was estimated with a nonparametric unseen species model using Euler transformation. TCRdb redid the processing of the public reads, applying fastp at Q25 and MiXCR, and retained in-frame beta chains. Rows with one shared CDR3 protein collapse into an entry with the most common genes and DNA. These V and J calls rely on TCRdb rather than the paper's analysis. The table for this sample lists roughly 550,000 distinct CDR3 sequences; less than 25% of them were counted only once. The top ten constitute 8.7% of the sample.

The data were also submitted as part of a second study, on T cells of mothers and their children. The second paper states: Nine systemically healthy Caucasian individuals, comprising three mothers and their six children, were included as donors. cDNA synthesis used all of the extracted RNA, with roughly 1.5 ug of RNA in each 15 ul reaction. Sample barcodes and 2-4 random nucleotides were added via the M1S primer in the second PCR. Over 10 million TCR beta CDR3 reads came from each mother, compared with about 3.2 million reads from each child. In both related and unrelated pairs, thymic selection shapes the output of TCR recombination in a similar way, with inherited differences having only a minor effect. Related mother-child pairs always showed normalized repertoire overlap that was slightly higher than in unrelated mother-child pairs, though the difference was never significant. No persistent microchimeric T cell clones were found, with a detection sensitivity of approximately 110 clones per million clonotypes. In the study, deep NGS was used to compare the TCR beta repertoires of mothers and children, and features distinguishing related mother-child pairs from unrelated individuals were sought. On average, the children were about 10 +/- 4 years old, while the mothers were approximately 41 +/- 4 years old. After adapter ligation was performed with NEBNext reagents, the libraries were sequenced on an Illumina HiSeq 2000 with 100+100 nt paired-end reads. To prevent cross-contamination, the mother and child libraries were prepared one month apart and sequenced in separate runs. For each donor, somewhere between about 500,000 and 2,000,000 distinct TCR beta clonotypes were identified. Naive TCR beta clonotypes were estimated from low-frequency clonotypes matched to each donor's FACS-determined naive share, without sorting.

The sequence came from a boy between 10 and 17 years old in good health. Sequencing input: blood. Here the chain combines TRBV28 and TRBJ2-4; the D match is possibly TRBD1 or TRBD2, with 5 bases aligned in each. CDR3 loop: CASTGQGVGIQYF. In nucleotides, the sequence is TGTGCCAGCACCGGCCAGGGAGTGGGCATTCAGTACTTC.